This T cell receptor (beta chain) was captured in a study of blood T cells in healthy people across ages. Notes on the study in general: Age showed a roughly linear inverse relationship with TCR beta diversity per million T cells. Considered underestimates were the diversity estimates obtained from one million T cells.

CDR3 size: 14 residues. V lost 6 bases to trimming and J lost 5 bases; unmatched junction nucleotides: 6. Germline assignment: CDR1 WNHNN and CDR2 SYGVQD (reference sequence). On this clonotype: As yet, its antigen is unknown.

Sample-barcoded 5' priming and a J-beta primer mix drove a second PCR of about 6 to 11 cycles. Each cDNA molecule carried a tag from a template-switch adaptor that contained 12 random nucleotides. TCRdb ran MiXCR on the 5' RACE reads and lists one entry per CDR3 protein. Counted here are about 1.7 million distinct CDR3 sequences, roughly 30% occurring once; the ten biggest clones make up over 7%. The TCR originated in a woman aged 30 to 39 in good health. The sequencing input was blood. V usage is TRBV10-1 and J usage is TRBJ2-2; 7 bases match TRBD1. Here the CDR3 DNA reads TGCGCCAGCAGCGGCTACAGGGGAACCGGGGAGCTGTTTTTT. Protein sequence: CASSGYRGTGELFF.